This entry lists 29 T cell receptor beta chains sequenced from one sample in a study of CD8 T cells in ankylosing spondylitis. Their recognized antigens are unknown. TCRdb re-derived calls from the 5' RACE reads in MiXCR, one entry per CDR3 protein. The sample includes under 850,000 distinct CDR3 sequences, under 20% of them seen just once. Study results and caveats: Blood of patients with ankylosing spondylitis appeared to be characterized by a TCR beta motif of roughly eight highly homologous variants.

Sequencing was done on a sample of blood, either unsorted or a sorted T cell fraction (not recorded which). These receptors were taken from a male donor with ankylosing spondylitis.

In its sample, this clonotype was seen a few times. The chain carries TRBV20-1 and TRBJ2-7; 9 bases map to TRBD2. The germline gives CDR1 DFQATT, CDR2 SNEGSKA (reference sequence). Trimming at V came to 4 bases and at J to 4 bases, leaving 5 bases not matched to a gene. The CDR3 consists of 13 residues. In DNA form, the CDR3 reads TGCAGTGCTATATATAGCGGGAGATACGAGCAGTACTTC. Amino acid sequence: CSAIYSGRYEQYF.

This clonotype has just a few counts. J is TRBJ2-5 and V is TRBV7-2; D remains ambiguous. CDR1 is SGHTA, CDR2 FQGNSA, per germline. Between the trimmed V and J ends, which lost 5 bases and 3 bases, there was a span of 16 bases. The CDR3 extends over 15 amino acids. CDR3 protein: CASSTTSYTKETQYF. For the CDR3, the DNA is TGTGCCAGCAGCACAACGAGCTACACTAAAGAGACCCAGTACTTC.

This clonotype showed up just a few times. The chain uses TRBV12-3 or TRBV12-4 and TRBJ1-1; D is perhaps TRBD1 (5 bases). The V end lost 5 bases, the J end lost 1 base, and 11 bases lay between the germline ends. CDR3 size: 14 residues. CDR3 DNA sequence: TGTGCCAGCAGTACAGGACATACGAACACTGAAGCTTTCTTT. Its translation is CASSTGHTNTEAFF.

This clonotype appeared a few times. The CDR3 loop is CSGRGLNEKLFF. DNA for the CDR3: TGCAGCGGACGGGGTTTAAATGAAAAACTGTTTTTT. The rearrangement uses TRBV29-1 and TRBJ1-4, with D unresolved. The CDR3 runs 12 residues. V was trimmed by 7 bases and J by 5 bases, leaving 11 bases between them. The V gene's germline CDR1 is SQVTM and CDR2 ANQGSEA. Variable domain in full (rest from reference TRBV29-1 and TRBJ1-4): SAVISQKPSRDICQRGTSLTIQCQVDSQVTMMFWYRQQPGQSLTLIATANQGSEATYESGFVIDKFPISRPNLTFSTLTVSNMSPEDSSIYLCSGRGLNEKLFFGSGTQLSVL.

V gene TRBV7-2 combines with J gene TRBJ2-5; D not certain. Germline loops: CDR1 SGHTA, CDR2 FQGNSA. The V end lost 5 bases, the J end lost 4 bases, and 8 bases lay between the germline ends. The CDR3 covers 12 residues. This chain's CDR3 is CASSQEIETQYF. The CDR3 DNA is TGTGCCAGCAGCCAGGAGATAGAGACCCAGTACTTC.

J is TRBJ2-1 and V is TRBV29-1; D is unclear. Germline V gives CDR1 SQVTM, CDR2 ANQGSEA. The CDR3 runs 15 residues. Trimming removed 0 bases from V and 2 bases from J, with 11 bases in between. CDR3 sequence reads: CSVEEGARTYNEQFF. CDR3 nucleotides: TGCAGCGTTGAAGAAGGAGCGCGAACCTACAATGAGCAGTTCTTC.

J is TRBJ1-1 and V is TRBV10-3; the D gene is possibly TRBD1 (6 bases). Germline CDR1 reads ENHRY; CDR2 reads SYGVKD. This CDR3 has 15 residues. With 4 bases removed from V and 1 base from J, the gap between germline ends came to 13 bases. CDR3 loop: CAISASGDGNTEAFF. The CDR3 DNA reads as TGTGCCATCAGTGCCTCAGGGGACGGGAACACTGAAGCTTTCTTT.

The chain has TRBV10-3 and TRBJ2-7, with D maybe TRBD1 (5 bases). In germline, CDR1 is ENHRY, CDR2 SYGVKD. Trimming removed 6 bases from V and 0 bases from J, with 9 bases in between. The CDR3 totals 13 residues. The CDR3 loop reads CAIRMDNSYEQYF. In DNA form, the CDR3 reads TGTGCCATCAGGATGGACAACTCCTACGAGCAGTACTTC.

This clonotype was seen only a few times. The chain links TRBV18 to TRBJ2-5; 8 bases agree with TRBD1. Germline V gene lookup returns CDR1 KGHSH and CDR2 LQKENI. This CDR3 region has 16 residues. Losses at the gene ends were 6 bases for V and 5 bases for J; bases not matched to a gene: 14. CDR3 nucleotide sequence: TGTGCCAGCTCGCCTCATCCGACAGGGGCGGGGGAGACCCAGTACTTC. Its translation is CASSPHPTGAGETQYF.

V gene TRBV5-1 combines with J gene TRBJ1-4, with D possibly TRBD1 on 5 matching bases. Germline assignment: CDR1 SGHRS and CDR2 YFSETQ. V lost 0 bases and J lost 6, with 9 bases in between. The CDR3 consists of 14 residues. The CDR3 protein is CASSLVGLDEKLFF. Written as DNA, the CDR3 is TGCGCCAGCAGCTTGGTGGGGCTGGATGAAAAACTGTTTTTT.

This clonotype was observed a handful of times. The V gene is TRBV11-1, the J gene TRBJ1-4, with D possibly matching TRBD1 (5 bases). The V end lost 4 bases, the J end lost 0 bases, and 18 bases lay between the germline ends. Germline CDR1 is SGHAT and CDR2 is FQDESV (reference sequence). CDR3 length: 18 amino acids. CDR3 nucleotide sequence: TGTGCCAGCAGCTCCGCCGGGACCCTATCTGCAACTAATGAAAAACTGTTTTTT. It yields the protein CASSSAGTLSATNEKLFF. Based on the CDR3 plus reference TRBV11-1 and TRBJ1-4, the full variable domain is EAEVAQSPRYKITEKSQAVAFWCDPISGHATLYWYRQILGQGPELLVQFQDESVVDDSQLPKDRFSAERLKGVDSTLKIQPAELGDSAMYLCASSSAGTLSATNEKLFFGSGTQLSVL.

This clonotype showed up just a few times. The chain is built from TRBV4-3 and TRBJ2-2; 16 bases are a match to TRBD2. The CDR3 loop spans 18 amino acids. Germline V gene lookup returns CDR1 LGHNA and CDR2 YSLEER. V lost 4 bases and J lost 5; bases outside the gene matches: 7. The CDR3 DNA sequence: TGCGCCAGCAGCCCGAAGGGACTAGCGGGAGGGCCAACCGGGGAGCTGTTTTTT. It encodes CASSPKGLAGGPTGELFF.

Only a few counts were recorded for this clonotype. This chain uses TRBV6-1 with TRBJ1-2, with TRBD1 identical over 9 bases. Looked up from germline, CDR1 is MNHNS and CDR2 is SASEGT. V lost 10 bases, J lost 8 bases, and 11 bases stayed unmatched. The CDR3 totals 13 residues. CDR3 nucleotides: TGTGCCACCTCGTCAACAGGGGGCCGAGGCTACACCTTC. Translated: CATSSTGGRGYTF.

DNA of the CDR3: TGCGCCAGCAGCCAAGAAAAAGGCAGGGGGCTCAATGAGCAGTTCTTC. Translating it yields CASSQEKGRGLNEQFF. The V and J genes are TRBV4-3 and TRBJ2-1, with 8 bases lining up with TRBD1. V shed 0 bases and J 6 bases; nucleotides not matched to a gene: 7. This CDR3 is 16 amino acids long. Germline V gene sequence: CDR1 LGHNA, CDR2 YSLEER.

The rearrangement links TRBV4-1 to TRBJ1-4; maybe TRBD1 (5 bases). V lost 0 bases and J 4 bases, leaving 15 bases between the germline ends. CDR3 length: 17 amino acids. Germline CDR1 and CDR2: MGHRA and YSYEKL. For the CDR3, the DNA is TGCGCCAGCAGCCAAGAGGCGGTGGGGACCGATAATGAAAAACTGTTTTTT. This codes for CASSQEAVGTDNEKLFF.

This clonotype turned up a few times. J is TRBJ2-1 and V is TRBV9, with D perhaps matching TRBD1 (5 bases). This CDR3 is 11 amino acids long. In germline, CDR1 is SGDLS, CDR2 YYNGEE. V gave up 5 bases and J gave up 8 bases, with 8 bases separating them. The CDR3 coding sequence is TGTGCCAGCAGTGAAGGGGATGAGCAGTTCTTC. Translation: CASSEGDEQFF.

This clonotype appeared a few times. The CDR3, as DNA: TGTGCCAGCAGCCCCTCGGACTACCACGTCTCCGGGGAGCTGTTTTTT. Amino acids: CASSPSDYHVSGELFF. This sequence joins TRBV3-1 and TRBJ2-2; TRBD2 is a possible D gene (6 bases). The V end lost 4 bases, the J end lost 6 bases, and 18 bases lay between the germline ends. CDR1 LGHDT and CDR2 YNNKEL come from the germline V gene (reference sequence). This CDR3 contains 16 residues.

This clonotype was seen more than once but under ten times. CDR3 region: CASSLTSGSGEQYF. The CDR3 DNA follows: TGTGCCAGCAGCCTGACTAGCGGGAGTGGAGAGCAGTACTTC. The chain employs TRBV7-3 and TRBJ2-7, with 12 positions matching TRBD2. The CDR3 runs to 14 residues. The V gene end was trimmed by 5 bases and the J gene end by 7 bases; junction bases not matched to a gene: 6. Germline-derived CDR1 and CDR2 are SGHTA and FQGTGA. Drawing the rest from reference TRBV7-3 and TRBJ2-7, the complete variable domain is GAGVSQTPSNKVTEKGKYVELRCDPISGHTALYWYRQSLGQGPEFLIYFQGTGAADDSGLPNDRFFAVRPEGSVSTLKIQRTERGDSAVYLCASSLTSGSGEQYFGPGTRLTVT.

This clonotype was seen repeatedly, ten times or more. The rearrangement links TRBV12-3 or TRBV12-4 to TRBJ2-3, with 7 nucleotides matching TRBD2. This CDR3 has 13 residues. The V segment lost 3 bases and the J segment 4 bases; nucleotides outside the gene matches: 1. The CDR3 loop is CASSFGGADTQYF. The CDR3 nucleotides read TGTGCCAGCAGTTTTGGGGGGGCAGATACGCAGTATTTT.

The chain carries TRBV20-1 and TRBJ1-6; D is undetermined. Germline V gene lookup returns CDR1 DFQATT and CDR2 SNEGSKA (reference sequence). The CDR3 is 13 amino acids. The V end lost 3 bases, the J end lost 13 bases, and 16 bases lay between the germline ends. The CDR3 nucleotides are TGCAGTGCTAGGTGGCCCGGGAATGGGCCCCTCCACTTT. It specifies CSARWPGNGPLHF.

The V call is TRBV7-9, the J call TRBJ2-4; TRBD2 matches 7 bases. Germline CDR1 and CDR2: SEHNR and FQNEAQ (reference sequence). CDR3 length equals 16 residues. Trimming removed 3 bases from V and 1 base from J; junction bases left unmatched: 6. CDR3 DNA: TGTGCCAGCAGCTTCGGGGAGGGGCGGGCCAAAAACATTCAGTACTTC. It translates to CASSFGEGRAKNIQYF.

V gene TRBV5-1 combines with J gene TRBJ2-2; a weak D match, TRBD2 (5 bases). The germline V and J ends were trimmed by 5 bases and 2 bases, with 10 bases remaining between them. This CDR3 comprises 14 residues. CDR1 and CDR2 from the germline V gene are SGHRS and YFSETQ. The CDR3 loop reads CASSEGFNTGELFF. For the CDR3, the DNA is TGCGCCAGCAGTGAGGGTTTCAACACCGGGGAGCTGTTTTTT.

This clonotype was seen ten or more times. The V call is TRBV5-1, the J call TRBJ1-5; possibly TRBD1 for D (5 bases). The length of the CDR3 is 15 residues. The V gene lost 1 base and the J gene lost 0 bases, with 8 bases spanning the gap. The germline gives CDR1 SGHRS, CDR2 YFSETQ. CDR3 in DNA: TGCGCCAGCAGCTTGCAGGGTGATAGCAATCAGCCCCAGCATTTT. Its translation: CASSLQGDSNQPQHF.

In DNA form, the CDR3 reads TGTGCCAGCAGCCCAGTTAAAGGGACAGGGAACACTGAAGCTTTCTTT. This encodes CASSPVKGTGNTEAFF. This sequence joins TRBV7-9 and TRBJ1-1; 8 bases agree with TRBD1. Germline V CDR1 and CDR2: SEHNR, FQNEAQ (reference sequence). This CDR3 spans 16 amino acids. Trimming cost V 5 bases and J 1 base; bases outside gene matches: 9.

V is TRBV28 and J is TRBJ1-5, with D tentatively TRBD1 (6 bases). CDR3 length equals 14 residues. The V end was cut by 6 bases, the J end by 3 bases, with 12 bases between. Germline assignment: CDR1 MDHEN and CDR2 SYDVKM. The CDR3 DNA is TGTGCCAGCAGAACAGGGTCCTACAATCAGCCCCAGCATTTT. This encodes CASRTGSYNQPQHF. Complete variable domain (other parts from reference TRBV28 and TRBJ1-5): DVKVTQSSRYLVKRTGEKVFLECVQDMDHENMFWYRQDPGLGLRLIYFSYDVKMKEKGDIPEGYSVSREKKERFSLILESASTNQTSMYLCASRTGSYNQPQHFGDGTRLSIL.

CDR3 sequence reads: CASLGPGRETQYF. DNA for the CDR3: TGTGCCAGCCTCGGTCCTGGGAGGGAGACCCAGTACTTC. The chain carries TRBV7-2 and TRBJ2-5, with D maybe TRBD2 (6 bases). V was shortened by 8 bases and J by 5 bases, with 15 bases between the two germline ends. This CDR3 is built from 13 residues. Germline CDR1 and CDR2: SGHTA and FQGNSA.

This clonotype was found a few times. The chain combines TRBV6-2 or TRBV6-3 with TRBJ2-1, with D perhaps matching TRBD1 (6 bases). Germline V gene data show CDR1 as MNHEY and CDR2 as SVGEGT. The CDR3 has 13 residues. The V gene lost 6 bases and the J gene lost 7 bases, with 13 bases spanning the gap. The CDR3 loop is CASSHRARNEQFF. The CDR3 DNA sequence: TGTGCCAGCAGCCACAGGGCTAGGAATGAGCAGTTCTTC.

This clonotype was recorded a few times. This chain joins TRBV20-1 and TRBJ2-1; 11 bases are a match to TRBD2. This CDR3 has 17 residues. Losses at the gene ends were 3 bases for V and 1 base for J; bases not matched to a gene: 8. CDR1 is DFQATT and CDR2 is SNEGSKA in the germline V gene (reference sequence). The CDR3 here is CSARVSGGARSYNEQFF. In DNA form, the CDR3 reads TGCAGTGCTAGGGTTAGCGGGGGGGCCAGGTCCTACAATGAGCAGTTCTTC.

The rearrangement uses TRBV20-1 and TRBJ2-7; 8 bases are shared with TRBD1. The germline V gene has CDR1 DFQATT and CDR2 SNEGSKA (reference sequence). The V gene end was trimmed by 6 bases and the J gene end by 3 bases; junction bases not matched to a gene: 13. This CDR3 comprises 15 residues. The CDR3 loop is CSAHPTGTGNYEQYF. CDR3 bases: TGCAGTGCCCACCCGACCGGGACAGGAAACTACGAGCAGTACTTC.